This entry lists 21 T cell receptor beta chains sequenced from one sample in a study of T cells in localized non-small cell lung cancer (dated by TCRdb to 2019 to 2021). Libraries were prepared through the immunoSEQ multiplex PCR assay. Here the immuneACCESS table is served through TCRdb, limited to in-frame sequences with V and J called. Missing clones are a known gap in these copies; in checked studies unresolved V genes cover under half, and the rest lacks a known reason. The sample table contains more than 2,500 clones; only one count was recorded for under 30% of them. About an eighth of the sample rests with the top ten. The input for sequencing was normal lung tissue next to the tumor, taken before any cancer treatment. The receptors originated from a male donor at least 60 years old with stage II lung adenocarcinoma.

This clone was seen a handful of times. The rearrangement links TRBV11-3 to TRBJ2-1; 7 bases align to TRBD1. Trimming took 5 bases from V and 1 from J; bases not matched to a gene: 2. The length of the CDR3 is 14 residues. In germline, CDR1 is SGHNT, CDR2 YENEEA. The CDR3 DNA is TGTGCCAGCAGCAACAGGGGTTCCTACAATGAGCAGTTCTTC. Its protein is CASSNRGSYNEQFF.

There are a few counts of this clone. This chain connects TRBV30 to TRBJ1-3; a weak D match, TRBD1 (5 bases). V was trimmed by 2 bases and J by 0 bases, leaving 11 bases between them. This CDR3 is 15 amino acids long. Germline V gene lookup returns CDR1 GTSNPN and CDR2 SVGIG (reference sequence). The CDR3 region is CAWSSLGGSGNTIYF. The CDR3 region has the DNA TGTGCCTGGAGTTCTTTGGGGGGCTCTGGAAACACCATATATTTT.

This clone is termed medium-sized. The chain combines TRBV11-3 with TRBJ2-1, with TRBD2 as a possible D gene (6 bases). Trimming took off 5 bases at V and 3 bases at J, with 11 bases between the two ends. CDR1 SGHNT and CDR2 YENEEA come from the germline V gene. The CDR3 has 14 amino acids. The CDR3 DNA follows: TGTGCCAGCAGCGCGGGATCGAACTACAATGAGCAGTTCTTC. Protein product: CASSAGSNYNEQFF.

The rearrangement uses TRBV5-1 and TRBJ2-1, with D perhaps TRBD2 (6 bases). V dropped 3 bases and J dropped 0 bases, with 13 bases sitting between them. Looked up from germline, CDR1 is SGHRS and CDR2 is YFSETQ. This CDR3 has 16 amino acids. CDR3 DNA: TGCGCCAGCAGCTCACCGGGACTTAGCTCCTACAATGAGCAGTTCTTC. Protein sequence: CASSSPGLSSYNEQFF.

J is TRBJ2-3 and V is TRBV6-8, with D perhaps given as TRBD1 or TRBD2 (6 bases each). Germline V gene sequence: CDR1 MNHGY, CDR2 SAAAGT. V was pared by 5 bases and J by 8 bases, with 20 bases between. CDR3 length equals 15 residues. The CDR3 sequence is CASSRLGGPRSTQYF. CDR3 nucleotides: TGTGCCAGCAGTCGACTAGGGGGTCCCCGTAGTACGCAGTATTTT.

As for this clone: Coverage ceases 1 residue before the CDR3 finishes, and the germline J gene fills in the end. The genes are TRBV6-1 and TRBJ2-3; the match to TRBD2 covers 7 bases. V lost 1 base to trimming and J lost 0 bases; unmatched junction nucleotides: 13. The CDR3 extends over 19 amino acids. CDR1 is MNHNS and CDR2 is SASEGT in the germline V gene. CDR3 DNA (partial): TGTGCCAGCAGTGAAGTTGGAGTGGTCGGGGAGGGTAGCACAGATACGCAGTAT. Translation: CASSEVGVVGEGSTDTQY. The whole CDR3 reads CASSEVGVVGEGSTDTQYF.

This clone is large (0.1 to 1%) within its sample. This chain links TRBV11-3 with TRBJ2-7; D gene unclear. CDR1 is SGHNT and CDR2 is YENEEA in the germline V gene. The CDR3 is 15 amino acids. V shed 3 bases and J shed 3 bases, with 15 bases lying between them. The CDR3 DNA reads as TGTGCCAGCAGCTTCCTACCGTGGGGAAGCTACGAGCAGTACTTC. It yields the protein CASSFLPWGSYEQYF.

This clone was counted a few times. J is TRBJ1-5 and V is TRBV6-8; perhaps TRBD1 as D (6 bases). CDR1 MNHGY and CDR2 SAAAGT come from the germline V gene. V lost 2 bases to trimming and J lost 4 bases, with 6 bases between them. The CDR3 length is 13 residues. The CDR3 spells CASSYDRNQPQHF. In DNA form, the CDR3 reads TGTGCCAGCAGTTACGACAGGAATCAGCCCCAGCATTTT.

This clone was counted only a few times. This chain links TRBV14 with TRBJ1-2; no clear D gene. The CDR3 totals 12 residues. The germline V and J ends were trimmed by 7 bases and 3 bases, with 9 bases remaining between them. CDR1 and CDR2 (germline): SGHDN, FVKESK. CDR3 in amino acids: CASKGGDYGYTF. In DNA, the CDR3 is TGTGCCAGCAAAGGAGGAGACTATGGCTACACCTTC.

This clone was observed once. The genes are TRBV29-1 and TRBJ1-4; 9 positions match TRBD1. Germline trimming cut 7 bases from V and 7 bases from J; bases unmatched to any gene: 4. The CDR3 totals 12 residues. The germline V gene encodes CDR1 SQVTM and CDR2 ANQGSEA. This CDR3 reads CSGGTGTEKLFF. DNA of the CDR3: TGCAGCGGTGGGACAGGGACTGAAAAACTGTTTTTT.

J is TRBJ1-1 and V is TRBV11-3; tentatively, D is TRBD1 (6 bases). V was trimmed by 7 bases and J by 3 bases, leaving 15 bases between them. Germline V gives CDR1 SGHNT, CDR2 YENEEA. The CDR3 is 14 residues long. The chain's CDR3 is CASILTGADTEAFF. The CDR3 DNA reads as TGTGCCAGCATCCTGACGGGGGCCGACACTGAAGCTTTCTTT. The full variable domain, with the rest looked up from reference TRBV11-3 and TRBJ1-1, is EAGVVQSPRYKIIEKKQPVAFWCNPISGHNTLYWYLQNLGQGPELLIRYENEEAVDDSQLPKDRFSAERLKGVDSTLKIQPAELGDSAVYLCASILTGADTEAFFGQGTRLTVV.

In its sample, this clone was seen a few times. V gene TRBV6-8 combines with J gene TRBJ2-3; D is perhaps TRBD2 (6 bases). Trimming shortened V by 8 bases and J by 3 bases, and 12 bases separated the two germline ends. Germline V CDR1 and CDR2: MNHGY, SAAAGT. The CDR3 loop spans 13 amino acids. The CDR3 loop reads CASQREWTDTQYF. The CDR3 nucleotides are TGTGCCAGCCAACGGGAGTGGACAGATACGCAGTATTTT.

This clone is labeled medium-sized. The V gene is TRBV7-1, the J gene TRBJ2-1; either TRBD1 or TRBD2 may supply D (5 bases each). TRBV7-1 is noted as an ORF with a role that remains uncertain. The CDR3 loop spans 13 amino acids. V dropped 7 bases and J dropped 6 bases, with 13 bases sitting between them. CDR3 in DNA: TGTGCCAGCAAAATGAGGGACGGCAATGAGCAGTTCTTC. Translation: CASKMRDGNEQFF.

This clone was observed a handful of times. CDR3 in amino acids: CASRRGAGGGYTF. CDR3 in DNA: TGTGCCAGCAGGCGCGGTGCTGGGGGAGGCTACACCTTC. V and J are TRBV6-8 and TRBJ1-2; tentative D call: TRBD1 (5 bases). V lost 6 bases, J lost 8 bases, and 16 bases lay in between. CDR1 MNHGY and CDR2 SAAAGT come from the germline V gene. CDR3 length: 13 residues.

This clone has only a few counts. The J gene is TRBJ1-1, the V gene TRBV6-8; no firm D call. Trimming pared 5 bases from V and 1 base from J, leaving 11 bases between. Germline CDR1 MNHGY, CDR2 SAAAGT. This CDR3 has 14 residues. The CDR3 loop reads CASSSGRSNTEAFF. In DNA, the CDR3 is TGTGCCAGCAGTAGCGGACGGTCGAACACTGAAGCTTTCTTT.

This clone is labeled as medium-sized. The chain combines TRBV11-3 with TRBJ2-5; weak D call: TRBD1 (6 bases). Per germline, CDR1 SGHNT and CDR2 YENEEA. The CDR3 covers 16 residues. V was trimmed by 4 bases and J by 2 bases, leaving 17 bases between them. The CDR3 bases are TGTGCCAGCAGCTCTCCCAGGGGCTCCGGACAAGAGACCCAGTACTTC. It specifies CASSSPRGSGQETQYF.

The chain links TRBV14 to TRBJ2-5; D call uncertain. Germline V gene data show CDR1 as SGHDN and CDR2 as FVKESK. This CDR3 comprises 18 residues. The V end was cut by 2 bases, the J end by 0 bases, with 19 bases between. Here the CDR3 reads CASSQTPVSIKYQETQYF. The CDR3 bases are TGTGCCAGCAGCCAAACCCCCGTCTCAATTAAGTACCAAGAGACCCAGTACTTC.

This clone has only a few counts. Here the CDR3 DNA reads TGTGCCAGTAGTGCCCAACTAGCGGGAGGGTTCGGGGAGCTGTTTTTT. The encoded protein is CASSAQLAGGFGELFF. This rearrangement joins TRBV19 to TRBJ2-2; 13 nucleotides line up with TRBD2. J gave up 7 bases and V 5 bases, and 7 bases lay outside the gene matches. There are 16 residues in the CDR3. Per the germline V gene, CDR1 is LNHDA and CDR2 is SQIVND (reference sequence).

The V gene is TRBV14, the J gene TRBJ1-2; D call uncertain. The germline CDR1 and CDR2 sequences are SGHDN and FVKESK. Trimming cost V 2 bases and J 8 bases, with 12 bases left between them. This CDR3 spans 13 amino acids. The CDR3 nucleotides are TGTGCCAGCAGCCAAACGACGCTTGGAGGCTACACCTTC. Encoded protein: CASSQTTLGGYTF. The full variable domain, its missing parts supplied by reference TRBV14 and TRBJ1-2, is EAGVTQFPSHSVIEKGQTVTLRCDPISGHDNLYWYRRVMGKEIKFLLHFVKESKQDESGMPNNRFLAERTGGTYSTLKVQPAELEDSGVYFCASSQTTLGGYTFGSGTRLTVV.

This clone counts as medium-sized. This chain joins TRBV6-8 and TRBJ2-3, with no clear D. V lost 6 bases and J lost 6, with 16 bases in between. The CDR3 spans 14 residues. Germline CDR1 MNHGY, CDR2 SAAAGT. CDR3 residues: CASSINPIGDTQYF. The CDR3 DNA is TGTGCCAGCAGCATTAACCCCATCGGGGATACGCAGTATTTT.

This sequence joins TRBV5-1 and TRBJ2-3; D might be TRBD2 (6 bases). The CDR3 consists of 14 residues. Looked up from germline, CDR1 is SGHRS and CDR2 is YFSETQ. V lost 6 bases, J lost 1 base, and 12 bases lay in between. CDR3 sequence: CASNPGVGTDTQYF. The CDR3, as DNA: TGCGCCAGCAACCCGGGAGTGGGCACAGATACGCAGTATTTT.